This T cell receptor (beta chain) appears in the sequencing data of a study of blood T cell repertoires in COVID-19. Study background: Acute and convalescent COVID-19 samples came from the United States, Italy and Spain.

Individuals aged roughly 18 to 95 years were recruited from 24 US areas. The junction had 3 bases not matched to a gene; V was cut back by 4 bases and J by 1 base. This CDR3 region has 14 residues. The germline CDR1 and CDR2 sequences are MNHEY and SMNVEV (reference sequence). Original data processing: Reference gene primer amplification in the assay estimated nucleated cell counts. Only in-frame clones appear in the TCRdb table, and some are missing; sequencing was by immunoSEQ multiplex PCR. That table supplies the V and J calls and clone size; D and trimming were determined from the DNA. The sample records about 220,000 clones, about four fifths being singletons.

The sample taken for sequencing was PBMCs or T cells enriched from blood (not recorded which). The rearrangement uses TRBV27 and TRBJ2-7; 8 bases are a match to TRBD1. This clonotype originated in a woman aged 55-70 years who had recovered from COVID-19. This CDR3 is CASSSGQGSYEQYF. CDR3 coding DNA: TGTGCCAGCAGTTCCGGACAGGGATCCTACGAGCAGTACTTC.